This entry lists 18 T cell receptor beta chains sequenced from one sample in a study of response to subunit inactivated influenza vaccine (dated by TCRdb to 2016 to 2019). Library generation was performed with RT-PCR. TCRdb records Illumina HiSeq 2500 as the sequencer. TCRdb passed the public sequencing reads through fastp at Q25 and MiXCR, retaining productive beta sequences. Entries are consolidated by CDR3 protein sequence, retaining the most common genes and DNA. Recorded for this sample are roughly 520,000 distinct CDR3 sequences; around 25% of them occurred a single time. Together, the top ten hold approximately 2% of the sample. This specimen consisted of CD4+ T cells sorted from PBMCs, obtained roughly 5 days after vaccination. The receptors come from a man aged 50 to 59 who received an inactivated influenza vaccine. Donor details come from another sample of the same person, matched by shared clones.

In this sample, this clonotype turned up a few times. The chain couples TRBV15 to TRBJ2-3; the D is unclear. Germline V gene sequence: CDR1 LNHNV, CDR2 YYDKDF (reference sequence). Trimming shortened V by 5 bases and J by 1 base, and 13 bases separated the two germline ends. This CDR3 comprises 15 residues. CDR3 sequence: CATSVRAYGTDTQYF. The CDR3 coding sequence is TGTGCCACCAGCGTTCGGGCCTATGGCACAGATACGCAGTATTTT.

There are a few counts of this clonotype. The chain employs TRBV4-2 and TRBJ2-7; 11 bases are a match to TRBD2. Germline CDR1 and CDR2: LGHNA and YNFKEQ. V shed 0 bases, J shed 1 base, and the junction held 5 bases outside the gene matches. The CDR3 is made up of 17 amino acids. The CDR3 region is CASSQDPLAGGSYEQYF. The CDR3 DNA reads TGTGCCAGCAGCCAAGATCCGTTAGCGGGAGGGTCCTACGAGCAGTACTTC.

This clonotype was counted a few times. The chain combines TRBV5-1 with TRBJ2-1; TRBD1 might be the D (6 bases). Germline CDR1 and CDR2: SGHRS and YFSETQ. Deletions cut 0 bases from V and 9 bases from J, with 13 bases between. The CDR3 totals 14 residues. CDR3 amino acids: CASSLASQGSEQFF. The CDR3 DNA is TGCGCCAGCAGCTTGGCCTCCCAGGGGAGTGAGCAGTTCTTC.

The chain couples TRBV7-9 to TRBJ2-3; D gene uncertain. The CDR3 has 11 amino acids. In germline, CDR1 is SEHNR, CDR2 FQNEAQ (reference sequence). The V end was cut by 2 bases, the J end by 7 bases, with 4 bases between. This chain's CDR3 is CASSLMNTQYF. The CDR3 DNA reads TGTGCCAGCAGCTTAATGAATACGCAGTATTTT.

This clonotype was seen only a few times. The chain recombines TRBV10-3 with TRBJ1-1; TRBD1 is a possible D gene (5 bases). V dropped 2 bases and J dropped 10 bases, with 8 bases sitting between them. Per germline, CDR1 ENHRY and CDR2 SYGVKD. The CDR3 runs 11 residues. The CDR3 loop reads CAISEAGRAFF. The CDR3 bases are TGTGCCATCAGTGAGGCAGGGAGAGCTTTCTTT.

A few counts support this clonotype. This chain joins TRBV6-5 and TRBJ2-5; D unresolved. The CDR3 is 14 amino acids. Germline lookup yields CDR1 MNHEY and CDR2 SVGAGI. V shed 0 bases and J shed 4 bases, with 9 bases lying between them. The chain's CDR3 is CASSYSSTGETQYF. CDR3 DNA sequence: TGTGCCAGCAGTTACTCTAGCACGGGAGAGACCCAGTACTTC.

CDR3 region: CASSQSRPSTDTQYF. The CDR3 region has the DNA TGTGCCAGCAGCCAATCGCGCCCCAGCACAGATACGCAGTATTTT. The chain uses TRBV16 and TRBJ2-3, with D unresolved. The CDR3 runs to 15 residues. Germline-derived CDR1 and CDR2 are KGHSY and FQNENV. The V end was cut by 0 bases, the J end by 0 bases, with 7 bases between.

The CDR3 region is CASSYRPGFATIYF. The CDR3 region has the DNA TGTGCCAGCAGCTACCGACCGGGGTTTGCCACCATATATTTT. The gene calls are TRBV12-3 or TRBV12-4 and TRBJ1-3; no clear D. CDR3 length: 14 residues. V was trimmed by 6 bases and J by 9 bases, leaving 18 bases between them.

The CDR3 spells CASSISTGANYGYTF. The CDR3 bases are TGTGCCAGTAGTATATCAACAGGGGCCAACTATGGCTACACCTTC. The V and J genes are TRBV19 and TRBJ1-2, with 7 positions matching TRBD1. The V and J ends lost 2 bases and 2 bases, in that order; junction bases with no gene match: 5. CDR3 length equals 15 residues. CDR1 is LNHDA, CDR2 SQIVND, per germline (reference sequence).

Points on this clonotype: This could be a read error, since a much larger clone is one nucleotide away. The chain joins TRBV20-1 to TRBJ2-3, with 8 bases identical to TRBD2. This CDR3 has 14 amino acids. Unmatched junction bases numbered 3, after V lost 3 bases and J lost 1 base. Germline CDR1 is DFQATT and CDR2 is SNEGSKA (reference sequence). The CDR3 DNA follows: TGCAGTGCTAGTAGGCGGGGGGGCACAGATACGCAGTATTTT. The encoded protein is CSASRRGGTDTQYF.

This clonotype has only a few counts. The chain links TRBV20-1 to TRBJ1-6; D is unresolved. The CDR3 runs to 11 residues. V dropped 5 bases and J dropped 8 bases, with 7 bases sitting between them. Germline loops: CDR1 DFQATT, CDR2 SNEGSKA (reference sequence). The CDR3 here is CSAYQDSPLHF. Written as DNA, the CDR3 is TGCAGTGCTTATCAGGATTCACCCCTCCACTTT.

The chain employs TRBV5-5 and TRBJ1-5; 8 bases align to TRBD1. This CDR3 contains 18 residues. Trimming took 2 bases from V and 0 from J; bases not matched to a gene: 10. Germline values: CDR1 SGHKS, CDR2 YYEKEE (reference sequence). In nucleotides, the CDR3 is TGTGCCAGCAGCTTCGAATTTGGGACAGGAAGTAGCAATCAGCCCCAGCATTTT. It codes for CASSFEFGTGSSNQPQHF.

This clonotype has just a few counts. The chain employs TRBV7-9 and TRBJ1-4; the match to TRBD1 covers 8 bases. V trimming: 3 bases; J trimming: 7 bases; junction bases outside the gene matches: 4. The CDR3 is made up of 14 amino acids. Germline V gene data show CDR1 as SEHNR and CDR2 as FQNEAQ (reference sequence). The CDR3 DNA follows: TGTGCCAGCAGCTTTTTCGGGACAGGTGAAAAACTGTTTTTT. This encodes CASSFFGTGEKLFF.

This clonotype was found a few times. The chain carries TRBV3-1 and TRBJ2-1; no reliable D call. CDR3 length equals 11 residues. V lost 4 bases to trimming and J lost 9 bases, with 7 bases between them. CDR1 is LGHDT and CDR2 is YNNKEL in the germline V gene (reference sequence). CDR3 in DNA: TGTGCCAGCAGCCGAGACCGTGAGCAGTTCTTC. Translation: CASSRDREQFF.

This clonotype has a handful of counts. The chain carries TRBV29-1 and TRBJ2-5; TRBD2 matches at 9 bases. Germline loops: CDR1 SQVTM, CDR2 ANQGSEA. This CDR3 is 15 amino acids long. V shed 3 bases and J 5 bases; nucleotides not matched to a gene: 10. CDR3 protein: CSVEPLAGWGETQYF. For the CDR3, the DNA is TGCAGCGTTGAGCCCCTAGCGGGATGGGGTGAGACCCAGTACTTC.

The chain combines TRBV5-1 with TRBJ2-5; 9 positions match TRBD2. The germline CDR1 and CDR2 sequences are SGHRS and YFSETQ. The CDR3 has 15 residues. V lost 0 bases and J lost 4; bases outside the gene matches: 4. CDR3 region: CASSLVSGRPETQYF. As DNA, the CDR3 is TGCGCCAGCAGCTTGGTTAGCGGGAGACCAGAGACCCAGTACTTC.

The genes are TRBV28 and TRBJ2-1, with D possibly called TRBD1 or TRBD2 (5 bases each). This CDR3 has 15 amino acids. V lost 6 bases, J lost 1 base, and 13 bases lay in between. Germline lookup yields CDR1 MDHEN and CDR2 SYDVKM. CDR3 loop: CASSYRRISYNEQFF. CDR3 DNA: TGTGCCAGCAGCTACAGGAGGATATCCTACAATGAGCAGTTCTTC.

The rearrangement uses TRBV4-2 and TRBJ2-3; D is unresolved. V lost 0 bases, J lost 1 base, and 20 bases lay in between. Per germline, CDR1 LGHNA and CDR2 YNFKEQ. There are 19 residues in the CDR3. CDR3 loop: CASSQDIRSTLLRTDTQYF. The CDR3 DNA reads TGTGCCAGCAGCCAAGATATAAGGTCGACTTTACTACGCACAGATACGCAGTATTTT.